This TCR beta chain was retrieved from a study of shared clonotypes between healthy human individuals. Trimming shortened V by 5 bases and J by 0 bases, and 13 bases separated the two germline ends. Germline values: CDR1 SGDLS, CDR2 YYNGEE. The CDR3 sequence is 15 residues long. Clones were read by immunoSEQ multiplex PCR, and TCRdb kept only the in-frame ones, dropping some. The top ten hold roughly 0.13% of the sample, which has roughly 2.5 million clones, approximately 94% seen once. This clone has only one observation. Sequencing used naive CD4+ T cells sorted from blood. Subset meaning: CD45RA+ positively selected. The TCR was taken from a man younger than 35 in good health. The rearrangement joins TRBV9 to TRBJ2-3, with D unresolved. CDR3 bases: TGTGCCAGCAGTCGTAACGGCCATAGCACAGATACGCAGTATTTT. Translated, it gives CASSRNGHSTDTQYF.